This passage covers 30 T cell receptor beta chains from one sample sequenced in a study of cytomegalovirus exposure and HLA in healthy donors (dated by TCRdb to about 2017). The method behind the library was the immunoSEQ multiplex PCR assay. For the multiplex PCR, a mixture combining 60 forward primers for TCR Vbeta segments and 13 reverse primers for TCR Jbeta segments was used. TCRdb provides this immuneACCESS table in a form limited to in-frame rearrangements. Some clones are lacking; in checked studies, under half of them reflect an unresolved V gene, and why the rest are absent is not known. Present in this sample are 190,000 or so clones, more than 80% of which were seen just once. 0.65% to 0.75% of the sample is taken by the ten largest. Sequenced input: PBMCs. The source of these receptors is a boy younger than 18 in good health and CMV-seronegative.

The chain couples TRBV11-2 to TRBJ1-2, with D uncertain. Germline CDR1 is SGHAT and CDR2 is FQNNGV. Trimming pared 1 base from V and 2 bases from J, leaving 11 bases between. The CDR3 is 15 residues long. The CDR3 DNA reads TGTGCCAGCAGCTTAGTGTCTTCGGGGAACTATGGCTACACCTTC. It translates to CASSLVSSGNYGYTF.

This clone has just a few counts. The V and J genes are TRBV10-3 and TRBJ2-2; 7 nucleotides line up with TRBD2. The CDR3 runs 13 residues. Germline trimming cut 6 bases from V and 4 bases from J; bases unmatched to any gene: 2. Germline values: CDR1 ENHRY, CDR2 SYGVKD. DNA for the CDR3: TGTGCCATCAGGCGGGAGAGCACCGGGGAGCTGTTTTTT. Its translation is CAIRRESTGELFF.

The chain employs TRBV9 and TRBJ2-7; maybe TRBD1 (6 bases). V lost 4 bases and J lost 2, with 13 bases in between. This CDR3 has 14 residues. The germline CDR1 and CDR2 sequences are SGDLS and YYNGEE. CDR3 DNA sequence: TGTGCCAGCAGCTACAGGGACGGACCCTACGAGCAGTACTTC. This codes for CASSYRDGPYEQYF.

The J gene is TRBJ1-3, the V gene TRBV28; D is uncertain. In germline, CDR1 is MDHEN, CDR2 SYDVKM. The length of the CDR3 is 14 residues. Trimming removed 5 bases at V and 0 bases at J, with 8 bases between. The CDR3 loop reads CASSAYSSGNTIYF. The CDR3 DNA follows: TGTGCCAGCAGTGCGTACAGCTCTGGAAACACCATATATTTT.

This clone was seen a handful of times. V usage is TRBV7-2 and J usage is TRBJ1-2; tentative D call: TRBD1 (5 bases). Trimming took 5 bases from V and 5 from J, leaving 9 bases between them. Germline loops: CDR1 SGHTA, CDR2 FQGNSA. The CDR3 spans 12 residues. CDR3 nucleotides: TGTGCCAGCAGCGCCTCAGGGTATGGCTACACCTTC. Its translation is CASSASGYGYTF.

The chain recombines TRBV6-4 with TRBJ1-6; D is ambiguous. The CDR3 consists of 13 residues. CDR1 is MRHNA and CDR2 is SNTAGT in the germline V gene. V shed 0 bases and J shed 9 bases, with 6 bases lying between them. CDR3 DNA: TGTGCCAGCAGTGACTCTTTTAGTTCACCCCTCCACTTT. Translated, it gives CASSDSFSSPLHF.

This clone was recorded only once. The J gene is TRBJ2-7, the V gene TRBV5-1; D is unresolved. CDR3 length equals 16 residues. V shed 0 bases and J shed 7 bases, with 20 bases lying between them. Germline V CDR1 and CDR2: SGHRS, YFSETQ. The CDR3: CASSLDPGSLTGEQYF. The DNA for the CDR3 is TGCGCCAGCAGCTTGGACCCCGGATCTCTCACCGGGGAGCAGTACTTC.

CDR3 nucleotide sequence: TGCGCCAGCAGCTTCGACAGGGGGCGCCTCTACGAGCAGTACTTC. Translating it yields CASSFDRGRLYEQYF. The chain is built from TRBV5-1 and TRBJ2-7; 10 nucleotides match TRBD1. Trimming took 2 bases from V and 3 from J; bases not matched to a gene: 5. The CDR3 is made up of 15 amino acids. Germline lookup yields CDR1 SGHRS and CDR2 YFSETQ.

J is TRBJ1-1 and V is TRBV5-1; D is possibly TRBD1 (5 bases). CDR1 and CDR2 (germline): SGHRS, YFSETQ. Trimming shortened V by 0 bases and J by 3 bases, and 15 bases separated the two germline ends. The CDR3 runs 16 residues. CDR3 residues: CASSLGTGASDTEAFF. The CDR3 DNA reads TGCGCCAGCAGCTTGGGAACAGGCGCGAGTGACACTGAAGCTTTCTTT.

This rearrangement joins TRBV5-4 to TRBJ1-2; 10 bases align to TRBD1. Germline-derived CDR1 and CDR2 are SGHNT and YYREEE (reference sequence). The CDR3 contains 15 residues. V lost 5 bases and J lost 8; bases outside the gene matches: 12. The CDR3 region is CASRLGTGAKGGYTF. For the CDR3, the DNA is TGTGCCAGCAGGTTAGGGACAGGGGCGAAAGGCGGCTACACCTTC.

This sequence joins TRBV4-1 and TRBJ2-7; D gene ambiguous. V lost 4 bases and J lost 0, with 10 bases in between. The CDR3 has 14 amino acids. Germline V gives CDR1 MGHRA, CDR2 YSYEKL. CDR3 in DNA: TGCGCCAGCAGCCTCCTACTTCCCTCCTACGAGCAGTACTTC. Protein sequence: CASSLLLPSYEQYF.

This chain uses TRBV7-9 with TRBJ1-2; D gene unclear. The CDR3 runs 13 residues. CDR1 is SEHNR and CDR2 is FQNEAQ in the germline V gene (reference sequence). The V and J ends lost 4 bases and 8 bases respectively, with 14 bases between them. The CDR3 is CASSSRGGWGYTF. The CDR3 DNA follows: TGTGCCAGCAGCTCCCGAGGAGGGTGGGGCTACACCTTC.

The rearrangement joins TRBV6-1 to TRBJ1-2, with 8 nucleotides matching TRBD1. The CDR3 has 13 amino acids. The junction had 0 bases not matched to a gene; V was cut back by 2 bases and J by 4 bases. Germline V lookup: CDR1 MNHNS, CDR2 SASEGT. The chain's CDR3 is CASSETGGYGYTF. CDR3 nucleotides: TGTGCCAGCAGTGAAACAGGGGGCTATGGCTACACCTTC.

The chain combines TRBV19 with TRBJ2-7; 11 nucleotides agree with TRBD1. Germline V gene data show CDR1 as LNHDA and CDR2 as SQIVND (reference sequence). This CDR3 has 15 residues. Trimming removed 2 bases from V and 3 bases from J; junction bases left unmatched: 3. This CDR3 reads CASSIFGTGGYEQYF. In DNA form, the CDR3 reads TGTGCCAGTAGTATATTCGGGACAGGGGGCTACGAGCAGTACTTC.

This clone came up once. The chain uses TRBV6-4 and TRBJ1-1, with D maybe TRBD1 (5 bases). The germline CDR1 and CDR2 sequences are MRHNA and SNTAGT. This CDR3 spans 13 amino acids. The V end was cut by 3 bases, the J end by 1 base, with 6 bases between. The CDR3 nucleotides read TGTGCCAGCAGTGAGACAGCGAACACTGAAGCTTTCTTT. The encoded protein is CASSETANTEAFF.

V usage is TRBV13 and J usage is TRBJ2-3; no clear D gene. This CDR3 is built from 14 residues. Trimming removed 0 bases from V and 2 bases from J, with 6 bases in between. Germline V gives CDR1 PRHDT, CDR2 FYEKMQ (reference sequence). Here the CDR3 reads CASSLGTSTDTQYF. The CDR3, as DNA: TGTGCCAGCAGCTTAGGGACTTCCACAGATACGCAGTATTTT.

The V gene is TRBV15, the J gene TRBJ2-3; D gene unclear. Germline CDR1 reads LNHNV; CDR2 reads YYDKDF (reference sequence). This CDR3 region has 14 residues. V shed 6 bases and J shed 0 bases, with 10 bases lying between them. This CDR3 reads CATSVTVSTDTQYF. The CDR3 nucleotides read TGTGCCACCAGTGTCACGGTGAGCACAGATACGCAGTATTTT.

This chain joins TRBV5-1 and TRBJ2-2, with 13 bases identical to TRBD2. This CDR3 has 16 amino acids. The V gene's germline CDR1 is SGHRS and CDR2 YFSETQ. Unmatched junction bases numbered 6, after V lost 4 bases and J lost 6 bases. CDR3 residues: CASSRTSGRGSGELFF. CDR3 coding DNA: TGCGCCAGCAGCCGAACTAGCGGGAGGGGGTCCGGGGAGCTGTTTTTT.

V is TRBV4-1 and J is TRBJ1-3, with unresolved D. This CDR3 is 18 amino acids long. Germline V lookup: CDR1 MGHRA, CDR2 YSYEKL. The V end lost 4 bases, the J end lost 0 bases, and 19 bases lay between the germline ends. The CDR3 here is CASSLSRGLYFSGNTIYF. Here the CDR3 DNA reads TGCGCCAGCAGCCTTTCCCGAGGGCTCTACTTCTCTGGAAACACCATATATTTT.

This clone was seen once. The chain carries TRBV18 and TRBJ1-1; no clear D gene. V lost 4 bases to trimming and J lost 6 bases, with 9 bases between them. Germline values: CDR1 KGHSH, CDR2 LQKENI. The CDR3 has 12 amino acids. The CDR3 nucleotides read TGTGCCAGCTCACGGGAGGGCTCTGAAGCTTTCTTT. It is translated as CASSREGSEAFF.

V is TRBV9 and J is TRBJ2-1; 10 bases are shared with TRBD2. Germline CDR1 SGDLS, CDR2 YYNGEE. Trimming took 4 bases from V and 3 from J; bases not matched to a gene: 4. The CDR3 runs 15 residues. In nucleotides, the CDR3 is TGTGCCAGCAGCCCCCAGCGGGGGGGCTACAATGAGCAGTTCTTC. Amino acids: CASSPQRGGYNEQFF.

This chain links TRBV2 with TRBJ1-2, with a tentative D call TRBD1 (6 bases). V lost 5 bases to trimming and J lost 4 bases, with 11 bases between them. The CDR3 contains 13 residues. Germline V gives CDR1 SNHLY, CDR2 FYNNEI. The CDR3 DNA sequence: TGTGCCAGCAGTTGGACAGCTGGCTATGGCTACACCTTC. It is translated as CASSWTAGYGYTF.

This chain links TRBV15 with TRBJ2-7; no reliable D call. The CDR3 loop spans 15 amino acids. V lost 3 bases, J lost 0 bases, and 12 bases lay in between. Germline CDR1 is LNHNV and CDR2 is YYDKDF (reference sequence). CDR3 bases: TGTGCCACCAGCAGGTCCGGGTCCAGCTCCTACGAGCAGTACTTC. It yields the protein CATSRSGSSSYEQYF. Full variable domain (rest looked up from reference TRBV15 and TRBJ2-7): DAMVIQNPRYQVTQFGKPVTLSCSQTLNHNVMYWYQQKSSQAPKLLFHYYDKDFNNEADTPDNFQSRRPNTSFCFLDIRSPGLGDTAMYLCATSRSGSSSYEQYFGPGTRLTVT.

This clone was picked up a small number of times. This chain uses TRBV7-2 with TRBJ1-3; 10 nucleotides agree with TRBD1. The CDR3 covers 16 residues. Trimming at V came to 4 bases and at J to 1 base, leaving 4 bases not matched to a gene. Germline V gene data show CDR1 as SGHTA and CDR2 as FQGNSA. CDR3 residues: CASSWRQGASGNTIYF. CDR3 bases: TGTGCCAGCAGCTGGAGACAGGGGGCTTCTGGAAACACCATATATTTT.

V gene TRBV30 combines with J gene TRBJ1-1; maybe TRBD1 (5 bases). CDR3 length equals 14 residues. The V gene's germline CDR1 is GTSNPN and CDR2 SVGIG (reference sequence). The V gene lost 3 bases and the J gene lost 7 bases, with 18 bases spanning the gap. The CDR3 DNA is TGTGCCTGGAGCAAGGGGCGACTTGTTGGTGAAGCTTTCTTT. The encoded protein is CAWSKGRLVGEAFF.

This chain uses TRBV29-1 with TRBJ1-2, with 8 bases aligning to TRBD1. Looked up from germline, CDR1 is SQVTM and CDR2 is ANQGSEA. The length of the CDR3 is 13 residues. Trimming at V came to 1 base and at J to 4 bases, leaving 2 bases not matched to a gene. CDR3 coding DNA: TGCAGCGTTGAAGGGACAGGGATCTATGGCTACACCTTC. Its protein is CSVEGTGIYGYTF.

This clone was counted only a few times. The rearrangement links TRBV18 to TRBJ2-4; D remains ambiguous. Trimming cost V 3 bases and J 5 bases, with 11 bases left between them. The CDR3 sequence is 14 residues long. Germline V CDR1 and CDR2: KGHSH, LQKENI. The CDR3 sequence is CASSPEEIQNIQYF. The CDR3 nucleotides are TGTGCCAGCTCACCTGAGGAGATACAAAACATTCAGTACTTC.

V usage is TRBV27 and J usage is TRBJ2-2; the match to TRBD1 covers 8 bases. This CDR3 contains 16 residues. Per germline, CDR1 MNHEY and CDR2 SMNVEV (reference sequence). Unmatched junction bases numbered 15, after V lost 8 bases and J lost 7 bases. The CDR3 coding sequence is TGTGCCAGCTACACCGTAGACAGGGGTCGGGGCGGGGAGCTGTTTTTT. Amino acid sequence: CASYTVDRGRGGELFF.

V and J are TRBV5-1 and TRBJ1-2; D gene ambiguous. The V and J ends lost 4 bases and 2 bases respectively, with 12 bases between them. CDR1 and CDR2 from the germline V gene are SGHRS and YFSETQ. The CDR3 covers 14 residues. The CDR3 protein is CASSPAGRNYGYTF. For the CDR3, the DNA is TGCGCCAGCAGCCCGGCTGGCAGGAACTATGGCTACACCTTC.

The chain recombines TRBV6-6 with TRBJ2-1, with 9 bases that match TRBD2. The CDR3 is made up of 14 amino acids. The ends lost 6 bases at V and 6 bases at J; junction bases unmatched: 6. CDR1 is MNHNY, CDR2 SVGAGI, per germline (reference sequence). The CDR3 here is CASRTGTSFNEQFF. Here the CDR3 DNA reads TGTGCCAGCAGAACCGGGACTAGCTTCAATGAGCAGTTCTTC.